This TCR beta chain was captured by sequencing in a study of cytomegalovirus exposure and HLA in healthy donors. Germline lookup yields CDR1 SGHRS and CDR2 YFSETQ. The CDR3 runs to 14 residues. Germline trimming cut 4 bases from V and 4 bases from J; bases unmatched to any gene: 3. The PCR used 60 Vbeta and 13 Jbeta primers. Profiled with immunoSEQ multiplex PCR; TCRdb holds only in-frame clones, not every one. This table has 120,000 or so clones, approximately 68% appearing once. The sequence came from a young man in good health and CMV-seropositive. The genes are TRBV5-1 and TRBJ2-4, with TRBD1 matching 9 bases. The material sequenced was PBMCs. The CDR3 DNA reads TGCGCCAGCAGCCTGACAGGGGGAAAAAACATTCAGTACTTC. Its protein is CASSLTGGKNIQYF.